One and the same sample provided the 13 T cell receptor beta chains below, sequenced in a study of cytomegalovirus exposure and HLA in healthy donors. In the PCR, 60 Vbeta and 13 Jbeta primers were used. Clones were sequenced by immunoSEQ multiplex PCR, and TCRdb holds only the in-frame ones, with some missing. Of about 120,000 clones in the sample, 80% to 90% were seen once. What was sequenced was PBMCs. Receptors originate from a woman aged 40 to 55 in good health and CMV-seropositive.

The rearrangement links TRBV2 to TRBJ2-3, with D perhaps TRBD2 (6 bases). Germline V gives CDR1 SNHLY, CDR2 FYNNEI. V dropped 6 bases and J dropped 2 bases, with 21 bases sitting between them. CDR3 length: 17 residues. The CDR3 is CASRGRAGREITDTQYF. The CDR3 nucleotides are TGTGCCAGCAGGGGGCGCGCGGGGCGTGAGATCACAGATACGCAGTATTTT.

This clone was recorded once. The rearrangement joins TRBV6-6 to TRBJ2-7, with TRBD2 matching over 11 bases. The CDR3 has 15 residues. Germline CDR1 is MNHNY and CDR2 is SVGAGI (reference sequence). Trimming cost V 5 bases and J 4 bases; bases outside gene matches: 7. CDR3 loop: CASSSDGTSGYEQYF. The CDR3 coding sequence is TGTGCCAGCAGTAGTGACGGGACTAGCGGTTACGAGCAGTACTTC.

This chain links TRBV19 with TRBJ1-2; TRBD1 agrees at 8 bases. CDR1 and CDR2 (germline): LNHDA, SQIVND (reference sequence). This CDR3 comprises 15 residues. V lost 3 bases to trimming and J lost 0 bases; unmatched junction nucleotides: 3. The CDR3 is CASSIRDRTNYGYTF. CDR3 coding DNA: TGTGCCAGTAGTATCCGGGACAGGACTAACTATGGCTACACCTTC. Drawing the rest from reference TRBV19 and TRBJ1-2, the complete variable domain is DGGITQSPKYLFRKEGQNVTLSCEQNLNHDAMYWYRQDPGQGLRLIYYSQIVNDFQKGDIAEGYSVSREKKESFPLTVTSAQKNPTAFYLCASSIRDRTNYGYTFGSGTRLTVV.

This chain links TRBV7-2 with TRBJ2-2; 9 bases map to TRBD2. V shed 5 bases, J shed 4 bases, and the junction held 17 bases outside the gene matches. CDR1 and CDR2 (germline): SGHTA, FQGNSA. This CDR3 region has 19 residues. The CDR3 DNA reads TGTGCCAGCAGCCCACTGCAGACTAGCGGTTCTCGAGGCACCGGGGAGCTGTTTTTT. It translates to CASSPLQTSGSRGTGELFF.

V is TRBV5-1 and J is TRBJ2-2; D remains ambiguous. The CDR3 sequence is 13 residues long. Germline V gene lookup returns CDR1 SGHRS and CDR2 YFSETQ. The germline V and J ends were trimmed by 0 bases and 7 bases, with 7 bases remaining between them. The CDR3 spells CASSLVTGGELFF. The CDR3 nucleotides are TGCGCCAGCAGCTTGGTTACTGGCGGGGAGCTGTTTTTT.

In its sample, this clone was seen once. CDR3 bases: TGTGCCACCAGCGGAATCCGGGATTCAAAGGATGGCTACACCTTC. Protein sequence: CATSGIRDSKDGYTF. This chain connects TRBV15 to TRBJ1-2; no reliable D call. The germline V gene has CDR1 LNHNV and CDR2 YYDKDF (reference sequence). Between the trimmed V and J ends, which lost 5 bases and 6 bases, there was a span of 19 bases. This CDR3 has 15 residues.

The rearrangement uses TRBV12-5 and TRBJ1-5; 8 bases line up with TRBD1. V dropped 2 bases and J dropped 0; count of bases not matched to a gene: 15. The germline CDR1 and CDR2 sequences are LGHNT and FRNRAP. The CDR3 is 20 residues long. The CDR3: CASGLSRTGSYRNSNQPQHF. The DNA for the CDR3 is TGTGCTAGTGGTTTGTCGCGGACAGGGAGCTACCGAAATAGCAATCAGCCCCAGCATTTT.

The chain has TRBV7-2 and TRBJ2-3; 7 bases agree with TRBD2. With 5 bases clipped from V and 4 bases from J, the junction kept 9 bases outside the gene matches. Germline lookup yields CDR1 SGHTA and CDR2 FQGNSA. The CDR3 has 15 amino acids. The CDR3 DNA reads as TGTGCCAGCAGCCTCCTGAGACTAGCCCCAGATACGCAGTATTTT. Translated: CASSLLRLAPDTQYF.

This clone has just a few counts. The gene calls are TRBV6-1 and TRBJ1-3; a possible D gene is TRBD1 (5 bases). The CDR3 contains 14 residues. Trimming removed 6 bases from V and 3 bases from J, with 12 bases in between. Germline V CDR1 and CDR2: MNHNS, SASEGT. This CDR3 is CASRSDTSGNTIYF. The CDR3 DNA follows: TGTGCCAGCAGATCGGACACGAGTGGAAACACCATATATTTT.

The chain carries TRBV6-1 and TRBJ1-5; D gene unclear. This CDR3 region has 13 residues. V was shortened by 3 bases and J by 7 bases, with 10 bases between the two germline ends. Germline V gene lookup returns CDR1 MNHNS and CDR2 SASEGT. The CDR3 DNA sequence: TGTGCCAGCAGTGAGTGGCAGAAACAGCCCCAGCATTTT. Translated, it gives CASSEWQKQPQHF.

As for this clone: This CDR3 is also generated by other DNA sequences in the sample. The genes are TRBV28 and TRBJ1-3, with a possible D match to TRBD1 (5 bases). The CDR3 runs to 14 residues. The germline V and J ends were trimmed by 5 bases and 0 bases, with 8 bases remaining between them. Germline V CDR1 and CDR2: MDHEN, SYDVKM. CDR3 in DNA: TGTGCCAGCAGTCAGGGAGGCTCTGGAAACACCATATATTTT. Translated, it gives CASSQGGSGNTIYF. Full variable domain (remainder filled in from reference TRBV28 and TRBJ1-3): DVKVTQSSRYLVKRTGEKVFLECVQDMDHENMFWYRQDPGLGLRLIYFSYDVKMKEKGDIPEGYSVSREKKERFSLILESASTNQTSMYLCASSQGGSGNTIYFGEGSWLTVV.

V gene TRBV4-3 combines with J gene TRBJ2-5, with TRBD2 matching 7 bases. The CDR3 has 15 amino acids. After removal of 3 bases from V and 1 base from J, the junction contained 5 bases not matched to a gene. Germline CDR1 LGHNA, CDR2 YSLEER. CDR3: CASSQVLAAQETQYF. The CDR3 DNA is TGCGCCAGCAGCCAGGTTCTAGCGGCCCAAGAGACCCAGTACTTC.

The gene calls are TRBV21-1 and TRBJ2-1; TRBD2, the table's D call, lacks a check against the DNA. TRBV21-1 is an annotated pseudogene. This CDR3 has 16 amino acids. Written as DNA, the CDR3 is TGTGCCAGCAGCAATGAGGGACTAGCGGAATACAATGAGCAGTTCTTC. It translates to CASSNEGLAEYNEQFF.